The 23 T cell receptor beta chains given below trace back to one sample, sequenced in a study of early T cells in non-severe SARS-CoV-2 infection. MiXCR, applied by TCRdb to the 5' RACE reads, yields one record per CDR3 protein. The sample contains approximately 73,000 distinct CDR3 sequences, 11% of which appear only once. The source material was whole blood. The receptors stem from an adult who was a healthcare worker with PCR-confirmed SARS-CoV-2 infection or an uninfected control (not recorded which).

This clonotype was observed a handful of times. The rearrangement joins TRBV6-5 to TRBJ2-3; D is unresolved. CDR1 is MNHEY and CDR2 is SVGAGI in the germline V gene. The CDR3 length is 13 residues. The V gene lost 10 bases and the J gene lost 3 bases, with 14 bases spanning the gap. Here the CDR3 reads CATLGLGTDTQYF. The CDR3 DNA sequence: TGTGCCACCCTCGGTCTAGGGACAGATACGCAGTATTTT.

The J gene is TRBJ2-3, the V gene TRBV7-6; D is unresolved. Trimming pared 1 base from V and 4 bases from J, leaving 9 bases between. The CDR3 length is 14 residues. Germline V CDR1 and CDR2: SGHVS, FNYEAQ. The CDR3 DNA follows: TGTGCCAGCAGCTTAGAGCCCGGGCCAGATACGCAGTATTTT. This gives the protein CASSLEPGPDTQYF.

CDR3: CASSSRDYQTGGEQFF. CDR3 bases: TGTGCCAGCAGCTCCAGGGACTACCAAACCGGTGGTGAGCAGTTCTTC. The chain links TRBV9 to TRBJ2-1; 7 nucleotides align to TRBD2. With 4 bases clipped from V and 9 bases from J, the junction kept 16 bases outside the gene matches. This CDR3 comprises 16 residues. Germline lookup yields CDR1 SGDLS and CDR2 YYNGEE.

Only a few counts were recorded for this clonotype. One end of the junction fails to match germline, which may point to a read error. This rearrangement joins TRBV5-1 to TRBJ1-5; 8 bases map to TRBD1. Germline CDR1 reads SGHRS; CDR2 reads YFSETQ. The CDR3 is made up of 13 amino acids. DNA of the CDR3: TGCGCCAGCAGGTTGGACAGGGTTCAGCCCCAGCATTTT. This codes for CASRLDRVQPQHF.

To note about this clonotype: Since a much larger clone is just one base distant, this may be a read error. The genes are TRBV4-3 and TRBJ1-6; possible D gene TRBD1, 5 bases. Per germline, CDR1 LGHNA and CDR2 YSLEER. The CDR3 totals 14 residues. The CDR3 bases are TGCACCAGCAGCCCATCATTTGGGACCTCACCCCTCCACTTT. Protein sequence: CTSSPSFGTSPLHF.

This rearrangement joins TRBV6-2 or TRBV6-3 to TRBJ2-5; possibly TRBD2 for D (6 bases). The CDR3 runs to 15 residues. Per germline, CDR1 MNHEY and CDR2 SVGEGT. The germline V and J ends were trimmed by 3 bases and 7 bases, with 18 bases remaining between them. CDR3 sequence reads: CASSYPAGGMGTQYF. CDR3 bases: TGTGCCAGCAGTTATCCAGCGGGTGGCATGGGGACCCAGTACTTC.

This clonotype was observed at least ten times. The V and J genes are TRBV4-2 and TRBJ2-1; D possibly corresponds to TRBD1 (6 bases). CDR1 is LGHNA and CDR2 is YNFKEQ in the germline V gene. The CDR3 totals 18 residues. Trimming stripped 2 bases from V and 9 bases from J, with 26 bases between. The CDR3 DNA reads TGTGCCAGCAGCCAAAACACAGGGAGAGGCCGAGGATGGGCTGAGCAGTTCTTC. Its translation: CASSQNTGRGRGWAEQFF.

The sample holds many counts of this clonotype. The chain joins TRBV6-6 to TRBJ2-7; D is unclear. Germline CDR1 is MNHNY and CDR2 is SVGAGI (reference sequence). Trimming cost V 0 bases and J 4 bases, with 7 bases left between them. This CDR3 comprises 13 residues. CDR3 amino acids: CASSYSEGYEQYF. Written as DNA, the CDR3 is TGTGCCAGCAGTTACTCCGAAGGGTACGAGCAGTACTTC.

In its sample, this clonotype was seen many times. This chain connects TRBV11-2 to TRBJ1-2, with 7 nucleotides matching TRBD1. CDR3 length equals 14 residues. Per germline, CDR1 SGHAT and CDR2 FQNNGV. With V trimmed by 5 bases and J by 1 base, 4 bases remained unmatched. This chain's CDR3 is CASSRDSYNYGYTF. For the CDR3, the DNA is TGTGCCAGCAGCCGGGACAGCTATAACTATGGCTACACCTTC.

The chain couples TRBV7-9 to TRBJ2-7; D is undetermined. Looked up from germline, CDR1 is SEHNR and CDR2 is FQNEAQ (reference sequence). Trimming cost V 5 bases and J 2 bases, with 13 bases left between them. The CDR3 runs to 14 residues. The CDR3, as DNA: TGTGCCAGCAGCACTACCTCGACCACCTACGAGCAGTACTTC. This translates into CASSTTSTTYEQYF.

This clonotype was detected only a few times. The genes are TRBV19 and TRBJ1-5, with no clear D. Per germline, CDR1 LNHDA and CDR2 SQIVND (reference sequence). Trimming took 0 bases from V and 7 from J, leaving 7 bases between them. This CDR3 has 13 residues. This chain's CDR3 is CASSIEGNQPQHF. The CDR3 nucleotides are TGTGCCAGTAGTATAGAAGGGAACCAGCCCCAGCATTTT.

The V gene is TRBV7-8, the J gene TRBJ1-2, with D unclear. With 3 bases removed from V and 3 bases from J, the gap between germline ends came to 5 bases. Looked up from germline, CDR1 is SGHVS and CDR2 is FQNEAQ. This CDR3 is 12 amino acids long. CDR3 bases: TGTGCCAGCAGCTTCCCAGACTATGGCTACACCTTC. Its translation is CASSFPDYGYTF.

This clonotype has more than one count but fewer than ten. The DNA for the CDR3 is TGTGCCAGCACCACAGGTATTCAGCCCCAGCATTTT. It is translated as CASTTGIQPQHF. The chain couples TRBV27 to TRBJ1-5, with a weak D call TRBD1 (5 bases). The V and J ends lost 7 bases and 6 bases respectively, with 10 bases between them. Germline V gene data show CDR1 as MNHEY and CDR2 as SMNVEV (reference sequence). The CDR3 is 12 amino acids.

This clonotype was picked up a small number of times. V usage is TRBV6-5 and J usage is TRBJ2-3; maybe TRBD1 (5 bases). Between the trimmed V and J ends, which lost 2 bases and 0 bases, there was a span of 9 bases. CDR1 is MNHEY and CDR2 is SVGAGI in the germline V gene. CDR3 length: 15 amino acids. The CDR3 loop reads CASSYRGSSTDTQYF. The CDR3 nucleotides are TGTGCCAGCAGTTACAGGGGCAGTAGCACAGATACGCAGTATTTT.

V is TRBV5-1 and J is TRBJ2-5, with 11 bases lining up with TRBD2. The length of the CDR3 is 16 residues. V gave up 4 bases and J gave up 4 bases; unmatched junction bases: 9. From germline, CDR1 is SGHRS and CDR2 YFSETQ. The CDR3 nucleotides are TGCGCCAGCAGCAGATATAGCGGGGGGGCCTCAGAGACCCAGTACTTC. It is translated as CASSRYSGGASETQYF.

This clonotype appeared many times. V gene TRBV4-1 combines with J gene TRBJ1-1; TRBD1 matches at 7 bases. V shed 8 bases, J shed 0 bases, and the junction held 9 bases outside the gene matches. Germline V gene data show CDR1 as MGHRA and CDR2 as YSYEKL. The CDR3 is made up of 15 amino acids. The CDR3 DNA reads as TGCGCCAGCCGAGGGACAGTCTACATGAACACTGAAGCTTTCTTT. Its translation is CASRGTVYMNTEAFF.

The CDR3 loop is CASRGPREETQYF. CDR3 in DNA: TGTGCCAGCAGAGGCCCTAGAGAAGAGACCCAGTACTTC. V usage is TRBV7-9 and J usage is TRBJ2-5; no firm D call. The CDR3 runs to 13 residues. In germline, CDR1 is SEHNR, CDR2 FQNEAQ (reference sequence). V was pared by 6 bases and J by 3 bases, with 11 bases between.

In this sample, this clonotype turned up many times. The chain couples TRBV20-1 to TRBJ1-2; 8 bases align to TRBD1. CDR1 is DFQATT and CDR2 is SNEGSKA in the germline V gene (reference sequence). The CDR3 is 14 amino acids. V lost 3 bases and J lost 3; bases outside the gene matches: 6. The CDR3 sequence is CSARLSQGDYGYTF. The CDR3 nucleotides are TGCAGTGCTAGGCTGTCACAGGGGGACTATGGCTACACCTTC.

The chain uses TRBV27 and TRBJ1-1; the D gene is possibly TRBD1 (6 bases). Germline V lookup: CDR1 MNHEY, CDR2 SMNVEV (reference sequence). CDR3 length: 14 residues. V lost 3 bases and J 7 bases, leaving 15 bases between the germline ends. The CDR3 loop reads CASSLREGGFEAFF. The DNA for the CDR3 is TGTGCCAGCAGTTTGCGAGAGGGGGGGTTTGAAGCTTTCTTT.

This clonotype was seen ten or more times. V and J are TRBV20-1 and TRBJ2-7, with D perhaps being TRBD1 or TRBD2 (5 bases each). CDR3 length equals 13 residues. Trimming took 7 bases from V and 9 from J, leaving 22 bases between them. The germline gives CDR1 DFQATT, CDR2 SNEGSKA (reference sequence). The CDR3 here is CSVRDATGFGQYF. The DNA for the CDR3 is TGCAGTGTTCGGGACGCCACGGGGTTTGGGCAGTACTTC.

This rearrangement joins TRBV10-3 to TRBJ2-7; D perhaps matches TRBD2 (5 bases). The V gene's germline CDR1 is ENHRY and CDR2 SYGVKD. Trimming removed 10 bases from V and 3 bases from J, with 13 bases in between. The CDR3 is 12 residues long. As DNA, the CDR3 is TGTGCCACGGCACGGGGTGACTACGAGCAGTACTTC. It yields the protein CATARGDYEQYF.

This clonotype was recorded a few times. The chain employs TRBV20-1 and TRBJ1-2; 7 bases align to TRBD1. V shed 2 bases, J shed 7 bases, and the junction held 7 bases outside the gene matches. Germline CDR1 and CDR2: DFQATT and SNEGSKA (reference sequence). CDR3 length: 13 residues. The CDR3 sequence: CSARQGGQTGYTF. The CDR3 DNA reads TGCAGTGCTAGACAGGGGGGGCAGACTGGCTACACCTTC.

This clonotype was picked up many times. The chain couples TRBV5-1 to TRBJ2-3; D is tentatively TRBD1 or TRBD2 (6 bases each). V lost 1 base, J lost 1 base, and 13 bases lay in between. CDR1 is SGHRS, CDR2 YFSETQ, per germline. This CDR3 is 16 amino acids long. The DNA for the CDR3 is TGCGCCAGCAGCTTGACACCCGGGGGCGGCACAGATACGCAGTATTTT. Protein product: CASSLTPGGGTDTQYF.